This T cell receptor beta chain emerged from a study of CD8 T cells in Susac syndrome. With random hexamers, roughly 0.45 to 1 ug RNA was reverse transcribed. One entry per CDR3 protein results from TCRdb running MiXCR on the immunoSEQ multiplex PCR reads. The sample has around 280,000 distinct CDR3 sequences, 90% to 95% seen once. Trimming took off 6 bases at V and 9 bases at J, with 17 bases between the two ends. The CDR3 contains 13 residues. Germline lookup yields CDR1 SNHLY and CDR2 FYNNEI. The TCR comes from a human donor with multiple sclerosis. The chain is built from TRBV2 and TRBJ1-2, with D unresolved. What was sequenced was CD4+ T cells from PBMCs. The DNA of the CDR3 is TGTGCCAGCAGCACACGGACGGAGGGAAGCTACACCTTC. This sequence encodes CASSTRTEGSYTF.